This T cell receptor beta chain was recorded in a study of blood T cell repertoires in COVID-19. Study context: COVID-19 samples, acute and convalescent, were from the United States, Italy and Spain. T cells, B-cell-depleted T cells, or PBMCs provided the cDNA or gDNA that served as material.

Per the study methods: From reference gene primer amplification, estimates of nucleated cell counts were derived. The protocol was immunoSEQ multiplex PCR, while the TCRdb copy is restricted to in-frame clones and leaves out a portion. That table is the source of V, J and clone size, and D and trimming were worked out from the DNA. This table has just under 250,000 clones, approximately 86% appearing once. This CDR3 is built from 15 residues. CDR1 and CDR2 from the germline V gene are SGDLS and YYNGEE. Trimming left V 4 bases short and J 11 bases short, with 21 bases between. The TCR sequence derives from a woman aged 25-40 years who had recovered from COVID-19. The sequenced sample consisted of peripheral blood. The chain carries TRBV9 and TRBJ1-4, with no clear D. The CDR3 loop is CASSLSRGLDGKLFF. The CDR3, as DNA: TGTGCCAGCAGCCTTAGCCGAGGCCTAGATGGCAAACTGTTTTTT.